This T cell receptor (beta chain) was recorded in a study of blood T cells in healthy people across ages. General study results and limits: Whereas aged donors had fewer naive CD4+ cells, long-lived donors had more of them and higher diversity.

Through a sample-barcoded 5' primer and a J-beta primer mix, a second PCR was run for roughly 6 to 11 cycles. TCRdb recomputed calls from the 5' RACE reads with MiXCR, one row per CDR3 protein. The sample lists approximately 900,000 distinct CDR3 sequences, around 46% occurring once. Remarks on this clonotype: Its antigen is undetermined.

Specimen: blood. This TCR derives from a young man in good health.

In DNA form, the CDR3 reads TGTGCCAGCACCCCCGGGAGGAATACCTACGAGCAGTACTTC. As protein: CASTPGRNTYEQYF. The V gene is TRBV7-8, the J gene TRBJ2-7; 7 bases line up with TRBD2. The V and J ends lost 7 bases and 2 bases, in that order; junction bases with no gene match: 8. Per the germline V gene, CDR1 is SGHVS and CDR2 is FQNEAQ. CDR3 length: 14 amino acids.